These 27 T cell receptor beta chains came from one sample sequenced in a study of regulatory T cells in long-lasting Graves disease. The TCR beta library used iRepertoire HTBI primers with Arm-PCR amplification of CDR3. Via MiXCR, TCRdb re-called the multiplex PCR reads, giving one row per CDR3 protein. The table has approximately 350,000 distinct CDR3 sequences, over 15% seen once. Time point reported: newly diagnosed GD, antithyroid drugs for less than 3 months. The TCR library was made from RNA extracted from PBMCs. A further study also used this sample, focusing on T cells in Graves' hyperthyroidism and ophthalmopathy.

The starting material was peripheral blood mononuclear cells (PBMCs), obtained at new diagnosis, from a patient treated with antithyroid drugs. Receptors originate from a man between 35 and 55 years old with Graves disease.

The table lists this clonotype with many counts. The chain recombines TRBV30 with TRBJ2-7, with D perhaps matching TRBD1 or TRBD2 (5 bases each). The ends were cut back, 1 base at V and 5 bases at J, with 9 bases in the middle. The CDR3 length is 12 residues. The germline V gene has CDR1 GTSNPN and CDR2 SVGIG (reference sequence). CDR3 protein: CAWSGRGDEQYF. The CDR3 DNA reads as TGTGCCTGGAGTGGTCGGGGCGACGAGCAGTACTTC.

This clonotype was seen ten or more times. V is TRBV12-3 or TRBV12-4 and J is TRBJ2-3; possibly TRBD2 for D (5 bases). The V end lost 5 bases, the J end lost 5 bases, and 14 bases lay between the germline ends. This CDR3 is 14 amino acids long. The CDR3, as DNA: TGTGCCAGCAGTGAGACTATCCTAGGAGATACGCAGTATTTT. This codes for CASSETILGDTQYF.

There are many counts of this clonotype. This chain connects TRBV10-3 to TRBJ2-3; D gene unclear. The CDR3 runs 11 residues. V lost 8 bases and J lost 4, with 7 bases in between. Germline V lookup: CDR1 ENHRY, CDR2 SYGVKD. The CDR3 reads CAISRADTQYF. DNA for the CDR3: TGTGCCATCTCAAGGGCAGATACGCAGTATTTT.

This clonotype was counted at least ten times. The rearrangement uses TRBV3-1 and TRBJ1-2; D is unresolved. Trimming cost V 0 bases and J 8 bases, with 13 bases left between them. Germline loops: CDR1 LGHDT, CDR2 YNNKEL (reference sequence). The CDR3 extends over 14 amino acids. CDR3 loop: CASSQDLSPSGYTF. CDR3 DNA sequence: TGTGCCAGCAGCCAAGATCTTAGCCCCTCCGGCTACACCTTC.

The rearrangement uses TRBV24-1 and TRBJ1-5; TRBD1 aligns across 7 bases. This CDR3 contains 16 residues. The V gene end was trimmed by 3 bases and the J gene end by 2 bases; junction bases not matched to a gene: 6. Germline-derived CDR1 and CDR2 are KGHDR and SFDVKD. The CDR3 loop reads CATSDTDRVGNQPQHF. The DNA of the CDR3 is TGTGCCACCAGTGATACCGACAGGGTCGGCAATCAGCCCCAGCATTTT.

This sequence joins TRBV29-1 and TRBJ2-6; the D is unclear. Trimming took 6 bases from V and 2 from J, leaving 5 bases between them. The CDR3 has 12 residues. CDR1 is SQVTM, CDR2 ANQGSEA, per germline. The CDR3 DNA sequence: TGCAGCGTAAGGGCTGGGGCCAACGTCCTGACTTTC. Amino acid sequence: CSVRAGANVLTF.

In its sample, this clonotype was seen many times. The chain links TRBV20-1 to TRBJ2-5; tentatively, D is TRBD2 (6 bases). There are 17 residues in the CDR3. V lost 2 bases and J 1 base, leaving 20 bases between the germline ends. Germline CDR1 reads DFQATT; CDR2 reads SNEGSKA (reference sequence). For the CDR3, the DNA is TGCAGTGCTAGAACTTACTATGCATTCGGGGGCCAAGAGACCCAGTACTTC. It specifies CSARTYYAFGGQETQYF.

The chain combines TRBV7-3 with TRBJ1-1; TRBD1 is a possible D gene (5 bases). CDR1 is SGHTA and CDR2 is FQGTGA in the germline V gene. The germline V and J ends were trimmed by 5 bases and 10 bases, with 17 bases remaining between them. The length of the CDR3 is 13 residues. The CDR3 region is CASSQSAGRGAFF. DNA of the CDR3: TGTGCCAGCAGCCAATCGGCAGGGCGGGGAGCTTTCTTT.

This clonotype was observed at least ten times. This chain joins TRBV28 and TRBJ2-7; the D is unclear. The CDR3 is 15 residues long. Germline assignment: CDR1 MDHEN and CDR2 SYDVKM. V was clipped by 0 bases and J by 3 bases, with 12 bases between them. The chain's CDR3 is CASSLWGHANYEQYF. CDR3 nucleotides: TGTGCCAGCAGTTTATGGGGCCACGCCAACTACGAGCAGTACTTC.

This clonotype was observed at least ten times. The J gene is TRBJ2-7, the V gene TRBV28; the match to TRBD2 covers 12 bases. CDR3 length equals 18 residues. CDR1 and CDR2 (germline): MDHEN, SYDVKM. V was pared by 3 bases and J by 0 bases, with 9 bases of the junction left unmatched. CDR3 coding DNA: TGTGCCAGCAGTTTCCGGACTAGCGGGAATGACTTCTCCTACGAGCAGTACTTC. It translates to CASSFRTSGNDFSYEQYF.

This clonotype was counted a few times. The V gene is TRBV27, the J gene TRBJ2-1; 8 bases map to TRBD2. Germline assignment: CDR1 MNHEY and CDR2 SMNVEV (reference sequence). The CDR3 covers 15 residues. J was trimmed by 2 bases and V by 6 bases; bases with no gene match: 6. This CDR3 is CASSLFSGAYNEQFF. CDR3 coding DNA: TGTGCCAGCAGCCTATTTAGCGGGGCCTACAATGAGCAGTTCTTC.

The chain links TRBV29-1 to TRBJ2-1, with 7 nucleotides matching TRBD2. The CDR3 is 13 amino acids. The germline V gene encodes CDR1 SQVTM and CDR2 ANQGSEA. Trimming took 4 bases from V and 12 from J; bases not matched to a gene: 12. CDR3 sequence (DNA): TGCAGCGTTGTAGTTGGCGGGGGAGACCGGCAGTTCTTC. Protein product: CSVVVGGGDRQFF.

This clonotype turned up a few times. The chain is built from TRBV5-1 and TRBJ1-3, with 7 bases lining up with TRBD1. The V gene's germline CDR1 is SGHRS and CDR2 YFSETQ. The V and J ends lost 6 bases and 0 bases, in that order; junction bases with no gene match: 6. CDR3 length: 15 amino acids. In DNA form, the CDR3 reads TGCGCCAGCAAAAGGGACAGCCGCTCTGGAAACACCATATATTTT. Residues: CASKRDSRSGNTIYF.

This clonotype was seen ten or more times. The rearrangement links TRBV7-9 to TRBJ2-3; D is undetermined. There are 19 residues in the CDR3. Germline CDR1 and CDR2: SEHNR and FQNEAQ (reference sequence). V was shortened by 0 bases and J by 0 bases, with 19 bases between the two germline ends. CDR3 region: CASSLAVQLLPTSTDTQYF. CDR3 nucleotide sequence: TGTGCCAGCAGCTTAGCGGTCCAGCTACTACCCACTAGCACAGATACGCAGTATTTT.

In its sample, this clonotype was seen many times. The chain joins TRBV20-1 to TRBJ2-5; TRBD2 matches at 11 bases. J was trimmed by 7 bases and V by 1 base; bases with no gene match: 11. Germline CDR1 is DFQATT and CDR2 is SNEGSKA (reference sequence). CDR3 length: 16 amino acids. CDR3 residues: CSARVYSGGVSGTQYF. The CDR3 DNA reads TGCAGTGCTAGAGTTTATAGCGGGGGGGTTTCGGGGACCCAGTACTTC.

This clonotype has just a few counts. The germline gene is not matched at one end of the junction; a read error may be the cause. The CDR3, as DNA: TGTGCTAGCCCAGGGACCACGAGTTACAATAAGCAGTTCTTC. As protein: CASPGTTSYNKQFF. The J gene is TRBJ2-1, the V gene TRBV12-5; TRBD1 or TRBD2 may be the D gene (5 bases each). The CDR3 loop spans 14 amino acids. Germline values: CDR1 LGHNT, CDR2 FRNRAP. Based on the CDR3 plus reference TRBV12-5 and TRBJ2-1, the full variable domain is DARVTQTPRHKVTEMGQEVTMRCQPILGHNTVFWYRQTMMQGLELLAYFRNRAPLDDSGMPKDRFSAEMPDATLATLKIQPSEPRDSAVYFCASPGTTSYNKQFFGPGTRLTVL.

This clonotype turned up a few times. The chain has TRBV5-1 and TRBJ1-4; D gene unclear. Trimming left V 0 bases short and J 4 bases short, with 7 bases between. This CDR3 comprises 14 residues. CDR1 and CDR2 from the germline V gene are SGHRS and YFSETQ. The CDR3 DNA reads TGCGCCAGCAGCTTGGTGGCAAGTAATGAAAAACTGTTTTTT. It specifies CASSLVASNEKLFF.

On this clonotype itself: At one of its ends the junction is not consistent with the germline gene, which may arise from a read error. The chain employs TRBV7-9 and TRBJ2-4; TRBD2 agrees at 7 bases. Germline CDR1 reads SEHNR; CDR2 reads FQNEAQ (reference sequence). The CDR3 has 17 residues. The CDR3 DNA sequence: TGTGCCAGCAGCTTAGCGCCTGCGGGAGTTGACAAAACCATTCAGTACTTC. This translates into CASSLAPAGVDKTIQYF.

The chain carries TRBV5-4 and TRBJ2-3; 8 bases agree with TRBD2. Germline CDR1 is SGHNT and CDR2 is YYREEE (reference sequence). Germline trimming cut 4 bases from V and 0 bases from J; bases unmatched to any gene: 4. This CDR3 is 15 amino acids long. CDR3 amino acids: CASSRQRGSTDTQYF. The DNA for the CDR3 is TGTGCCAGCAGCCGACAGCGGGGGAGCACAGATACGCAGTATTTT.

The V and J genes are TRBV15 and TRBJ1-2; D is uncertain. In germline, CDR1 is LNHNV, CDR2 YYDKDF (reference sequence). The ends were cut back, 1 base at V and 7 bases at J, with 10 bases in the middle. The CDR3 spans 13 residues. CDR3 bases: TGTGCCACCAGCAGAGGGAAGGAGCGTGGCTACACCTTC. Translating gives CATSRGKERGYTF.

The V call is TRBV18, the J call TRBJ2-4, with TRBD1 identical over 12 bases. The CDR3 extends over 15 amino acids. V shed 5 bases, J shed 2 bases, and the junction held 1 base outside the gene matches. CDR1 is KGHSH and CDR2 is LQKENI in the germline V gene. CDR3 protein: CASSGTGGSKNIQYF. In DNA, the CDR3 is TGTGCCAGCTCAGGGACAGGGGGCTCCAAAAACATTCAGTACTTC. The full variable domain, with the rest looked up from reference TRBV18 and TRBJ2-4, is NAGVMQNPRHLVRRRGQEARLRCSPMKGHSHVYWYRQLPEEGLKFMVYLQKENIIDESGMPKERFSAEFPKEGPSILRIQQVVRGDSAAYFCASSGTGGSKNIQYFGAGTRLSVL.

V and J are TRBV7-2 and TRBJ2-7, with TRBD1 as a possible D gene (5 bases). The germline CDR1 and CDR2 sequences are SGHTA and FQGNSA. The length of the CDR3 is 15 residues. Trimming removed 4 bases from V and 0 bases from J, with 13 bases in between. CDR3 protein: CASSYEIGHSYEQYF. DNA of the CDR3: TGTGCCAGCAGCTACGAAATCGGACACTCCTACGAGCAGTACTTC.

The chain couples TRBV18 to TRBJ1-5, with D hard to call. Trimming removed 2 bases at V and 5 bases at J, with 10 bases between. The CDR3 consists of 14 residues. Germline loops: CDR1 KGHSH, CDR2 LQKENI. The CDR3, as DNA: TGTGCCAGCTCACCATGGGCGACCGATCAGCCCCAGCATTTT. Translation: CASSPWATDQPQHF.

The sample holds a few counts of this clonotype. The chain carries TRBV4-1 and TRBJ2-1, with 10 bases fitting TRBD2. This CDR3 region has 16 residues. The V gene's germline CDR1 is MGHRA and CDR2 YSYEKL. Germline trimming cut 1 base from V and 15 bases from J; bases unmatched to any gene: 15. In DNA, the CDR3 is TGCGCCAGCAGCCAAGCTAGCGGGGGTTCTATCACTGAACGGTTCTTC. Translated: CASSQASGGSITERFF.

There are many counts of this clonotype. V gene TRBV11-2 combines with J gene TRBJ2-3; 8 nucleotides agree with TRBD1. CDR1 is SGHAT and CDR2 is FQNNGV in the germline V gene. The CDR3 totals 15 residues. With V trimmed by 4 bases and J by 4 bases, 7 bases remained unmatched. Written as DNA, the CDR3 is TGTGCCAGCAGCTCCCAGGGGGCGCGGTCAGATACGCAGTATTTT. Translating it yields CASSSQGARSDTQYF.

Note on this clonotype: A single base separates this from a much larger clone, so it may be a read error. The J gene is TRBJ1-5, the V gene TRBV7-8; TRBD1 agrees at 7 bases. This CDR3 has 16 residues. Trimming cost V 5 bases and J 6 bases; bases outside gene matches: 13. Germline CDR1 and CDR2: SGHVS and FQNEAQ. The CDR3 DNA reads as TGTGCCAGCAGCCGCGGGATAGGGGGCGACTTTCAGCCCCAGCATTTT. Translating it yields CASSRGIGGDFQPQHF.

This clonotype was picked up many times. CDR3 DNA: TGTGCCAGCAGCCCAGGGGCTCATGACGAGCAGTACTTC. It yields the protein CASSPGAHDEQYF. The chain has TRBV7-3 and TRBJ2-7; D may be TRBD1 (6 bases). Trimming removed 5 bases at V and 5 bases at J, with 13 bases between. The CDR3 has 13 residues. CDR1 and CDR2 (germline): SGHTA, FQGTGA. Based on the CDR3 plus reference TRBV7-3 and TRBJ2-7, the full variable domain is GAGVSQTPSNKVTEKGKYVELRCDPISGHTALYWYRQSLGQGPEFLIYFQGTGAADDSGLPNDRFFAVRPEGSVSTLKIQRTERGDSAVYLCASSPGAHDEQYFGPGTRLTVT.